This T cell receptor beta chain was sequenced for a study of response to subunit inactivated influenza vaccine. Overall study findings and caveats: Seasonal influenza vaccination, on each occasion, was suggested by the authors to recruit few new T cells.

The CDR3 contains 14 residues. CDR1 and CDR2 from the germline V gene are SNHLY and FYNNEI. Trimming took 7 bases from V and 2 from J; bases not matched to a gene: 4. One entry per CDR3 protein results from TCRdb running MiXCR on the RT-PCR reads. Among under 500,000 distinct CDR3 sequences, about a tenth were seen once, and the ten largest hold about 12%. This clonotype was detected a few times. The target antigen is unknown. The chain joins TRBV2 to TRBJ2-1, with 8 bases fitting TRBD2. Sequenced material: PBMCs from blood, taken 45 days after vaccination. The receptor was isolated from a middle-aged man who received an inactivated influenza vaccine. CDR3 in amino acids: CASIRAGAYNEQFF. DNA for the CDR3: TGTGCCAGCATCCGAGCGGGAGCCTACAATGAGCAGTTCTTC.